Only a few counts were recorded for the clone carrying this T cell receptor (beta chain). What it recognizes is unknown. Germline CDR1 reads MNHEY; CDR2 reads SVGAGI. The CDR3 consists of 14 residues. The V segment lost 6 bases and the J segment 2 bases; nucleotides outside the gene matches: 5. The data were taken from a study of cytomegalovirus exposure and HLA in healthy donors. Study-wide findings and caveats: A missense variant in DCLRE1C was later tied to TCR beta V- and J-gene trimming.

13 Jbeta primers and 60 Vbeta primers were used for the PCR. Profiling relied on immunoSEQ multiplex PCR, and the TCRdb table lists in-frame clones only, not all of them. The sample contains hundreds of thousands of clones, around 80% of which appear only once. The sequence derives from a man aged 25 to 40 in good health and CMV-seronegative. What was sequenced was PBMCs. The rearrangement uses TRBV6-5 and TRBJ1-2; 8 bases match TRBD1. The CDR3 bases are TGTGCCAGCAGGGGGGACAGGTCGAACTATGGCTACACCTTC. Protein sequence: CASRGDRSNYGYTF.